The sequence of this T cell receptor (beta chain) was determined in a study of vaccination effects on CD4 cells after COVID-19. Notes on this clone: Its matching antigen is unknown.

CDR1 is SGDLS, CDR2 YYNGEE, per germline. The CDR3 spans 14 residues. V was pared by 4 bases and J by 8 bases, with 7 bases of the junction left unmatched. The culture ran for nine to ten days, and then CD4+ T cells were isolated. The person had a PCR-confirmed SARS-CoV-2 infection during March to December 2020. It was two doses of either the BNT162b2 or mRNA-1273 vaccine that participants received. Profiled with immunoSEQ multiplex PCR; TCRdb holds only in-frame clones, not every one. The sample holds tens of thousands of clones, around 74% seen once. V is TRBV9 and J is TRBJ2-1; 9 bases are a match to TRBD2. This receptor was obtained from a human donor who had a prior SARS-CoV-2 infection. The source material was CD4+ T cells from PBMCs cultured without peptide, sampled after COVID-19 vaccination. This chain's CDR3 is CASSRTSAVHEQFF. DNA of the CDR3: TGTGCCAGCAGCCGGACTAGCGCAGTCCATGAGCAGTTCTTC.